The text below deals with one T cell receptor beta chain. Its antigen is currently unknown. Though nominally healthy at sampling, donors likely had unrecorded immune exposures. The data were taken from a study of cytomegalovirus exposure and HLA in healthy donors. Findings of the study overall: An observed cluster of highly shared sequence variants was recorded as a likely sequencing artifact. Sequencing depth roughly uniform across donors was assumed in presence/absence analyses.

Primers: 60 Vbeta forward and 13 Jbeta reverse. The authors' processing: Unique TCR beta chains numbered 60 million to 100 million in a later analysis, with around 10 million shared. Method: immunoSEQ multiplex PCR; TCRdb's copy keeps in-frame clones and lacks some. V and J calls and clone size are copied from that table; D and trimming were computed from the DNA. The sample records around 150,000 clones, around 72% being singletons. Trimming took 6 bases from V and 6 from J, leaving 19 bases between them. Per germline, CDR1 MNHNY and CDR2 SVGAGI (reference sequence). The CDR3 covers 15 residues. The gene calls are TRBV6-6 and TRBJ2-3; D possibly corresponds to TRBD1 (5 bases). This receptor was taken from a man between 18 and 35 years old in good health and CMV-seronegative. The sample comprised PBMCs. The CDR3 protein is CASRQQAVRVDTQYF. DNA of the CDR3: TGTGCCAGCAGGCAACAGGCCGTACGAGTGGATACGCAGTATTTT.